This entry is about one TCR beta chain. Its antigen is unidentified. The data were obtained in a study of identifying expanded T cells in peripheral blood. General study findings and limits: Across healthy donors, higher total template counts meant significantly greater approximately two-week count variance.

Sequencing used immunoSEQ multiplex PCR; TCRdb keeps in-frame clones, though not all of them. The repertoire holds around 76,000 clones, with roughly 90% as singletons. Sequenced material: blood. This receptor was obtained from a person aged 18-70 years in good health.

The CDR3 region is CASSPGLAGGPRPYEQYF. The CDR3 DNA is TGTGCCAGCAGCCCCGGACTAGCGGGGGGGCCACGACCCTACGAGCAGTACTTC. This chain connects TRBV11-2 to TRBJ2-7, with 15 positions matching TRBD2. Germline assignment: CDR1 SGHAT and CDR2 FQNNGV. V gave up 5 bases and J gave up 2 bases; unmatched junction bases: 10. The CDR3 runs 18 residues.